This TCR beta chain came from a study of cytomegalovirus exposure and HLA in healthy donors. For the study at large: One earlier analysis, a look at 180 million or so T cells, found some 110 million unique TCR beta sequences. Around 80 million unique TCR sequences came from HLA-typed donors in an early release.

The germline gives CDR1 MDHEN, CDR2 SYDVKM. This CDR3 contains 15 residues. Between the trimmed V and J ends, which lost 3 bases and 4 bases, there was a span of 13 bases. This PCR relied on a set of 60 Vbeta primers and 13 Jbeta primers. Sequenced by immunoSEQ multiplex PCR; TCRdb stores in-frame clones only, minus some. The data contain 150,000 to 200,000 clones, 85% of them seen just once; the ten biggest clones take up 1%. The TCR was taken from a boy aged 2 to 10 in good health and CMV-seronegative. Sequencing used PBMCs. The chain couples TRBV28 to TRBJ1-5; no clear D gene. Here the CDR3 DNA reads TGTGCCAGCAGTTTGTCCGATGAGAAAAATCAGCCCCAGCATTTT. Translated, it gives CASSLSDEKNQPQHF.